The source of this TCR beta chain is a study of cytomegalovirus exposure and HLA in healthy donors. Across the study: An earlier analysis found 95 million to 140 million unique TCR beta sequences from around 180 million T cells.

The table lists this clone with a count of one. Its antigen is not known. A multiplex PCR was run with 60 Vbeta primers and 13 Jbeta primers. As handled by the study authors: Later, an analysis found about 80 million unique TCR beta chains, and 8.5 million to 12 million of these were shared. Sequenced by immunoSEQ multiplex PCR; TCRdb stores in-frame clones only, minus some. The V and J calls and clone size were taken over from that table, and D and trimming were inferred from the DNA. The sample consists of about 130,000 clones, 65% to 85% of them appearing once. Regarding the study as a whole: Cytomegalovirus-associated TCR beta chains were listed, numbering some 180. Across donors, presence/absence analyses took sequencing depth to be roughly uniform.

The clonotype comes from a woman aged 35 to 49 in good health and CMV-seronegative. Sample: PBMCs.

DNA for the CDR3: TGCGCCAGCAGCTTGGATCCCTCAGGCACTAATGAAAAACTGTTTTTT. It is translated as CASSLDPSGTNEKLFF. The rearrangement joins TRBV5-1 to TRBJ1-4; D is uncertain. The CDR3 has 16 amino acids. V lost 0 bases and J 2 bases, leaving 11 bases between the germline ends. Germline V gene sequence: CDR1 SGHRS, CDR2 YFSETQ.